Each of the 14 T cell receptor beta chains below was sequenced from the same sample in a study of patients and donors after allogeneic stem cell transplantation. TCRdb passed the RT-PCR reads through MiXCR, listing each CDR3 protein once. The sample shows about 960,000 distinct CDR3 sequences, more than 15% of them seen only once. Source material: blood, either unsorted or a sorted T cell fraction (not recorded which). The receptors derive from a human donor who was either an allogeneic HSCT recipient or a stem cell or donor lymphocyte infusion donor (not recorded which). It is not recorded whose cells these are; they may come from a transplant donor.

This sequence joins TRBV5-5 and TRBJ1-2; 10 bases align to TRBD1. From germline, CDR1 is SGHKS and CDR2 YYEKEE (reference sequence). The CDR3 totals 15 residues. After removal of 3 bases from V and 4 bases from J, the junction contained 6 bases not matched to a gene. The DNA for the CDR3 is TGTGCCAGCAGCTCGCCGAGACAGGGGGCCTATGGCTACACCTTC. Residues: CASSSPRQGAYGYTF.

The rearrangement links TRBV7-9 to TRBJ1-2, with 7 bases aligning to TRBD1. The J segment lost 5 bases and the V segment lost 5 bases, leaving 5 bases of the junction unmatched. Looked up from germline, CDR1 is SEHNR and CDR2 is FQNEAQ (reference sequence). This CDR3 region has 13 residues. The CDR3 nucleotides are TGTGCCAGCAGCCCCGAGGGGGCATATGGCTACACCTTC. Its protein is CASSPEGAYGYTF.

This clonotype occurred a few times. The rearrangement links TRBV15 to TRBJ1-4; possibly TRBD1 for D (6 bases). The CDR3 is 15 residues long. Between the trimmed V and J ends, which lost 0 bases and 8 bases, there was a span of 13 bases. Per germline, CDR1 LNHNV and CDR2 YYDKDF (reference sequence). DNA of the CDR3: TGTGCCACCAGCAGAGATCGTGCAGGGGTCGAAAAACTGTTTTTT. Amino acid sequence: CATSRDRAGVEKLFF.

The table lists this clonotype with a few counts. The rearrangement uses TRBV27 and TRBJ2-2; TRBD2 agrees at 7 bases. The CDR3 sequence is 16 residues long. CDR1 and CDR2 from the germline V gene are MNHEY and SMNVEV (reference sequence). Trimming removed 3 bases from V and 1 base from J; junction bases left unmatched: 5. The CDR3 protein is CASSFSSGKNTGELFF. As DNA, the CDR3 is TGTGCCAGCAGTTTCTCTAGCGGCAAGAACACCGGGGAGCTGTTTTTT.

This clonotype has only a few counts. As DNA, the CDR3 is TGTGCCAGCAGCTTACGCATGTCCCAGGCGGATTCACCCCTCCACTTT. Translation: CASSLRMSQADSPLHF. The chain links TRBV5-6 to TRBJ1-6, with D unclear. Trimming cost V 2 bases and J 8 bases, with 17 bases left between them. The CDR3 sequence is 16 residues long. Germline V gene lookup returns CDR1 SGHDT and CDR2 YYEEEE.

The chain is built from TRBV15 and TRBJ1-5; 7 nucleotides align to TRBD1. With V trimmed by 0 bases and J by 2 bases, 7 bases remained unmatched. The CDR3 is made up of 17 amino acids. CDR1 and CDR2 (germline): LNHNV, YYDKDF (reference sequence). Written as DNA, the CDR3 is TGTGCCACCAGCAGAGAAAAAACAGGGGCACGCAATCAGCCCCAGCATTTT. Translating it yields CATSREKTGARNQPQHF.

The J gene is TRBJ2-1, the V gene TRBV7-2; 9 bases map to TRBD2. The junction had 5 bases not matched to a gene; V was cut back by 2 bases and J by 3 bases. The CDR3 totals 16 residues. Germline CDR1 SGHTA, CDR2 FQGNSA. CDR3 sequence (DNA): TGTGCCAGCAGCTTATGGGAGCGGGAGGACTACAATGAGCAGTTCTTC. It encodes CASSLWEREDYNEQFF.

This clonotype was detected ten times or more. This chain joins TRBV29-1 and TRBJ1-1; D perhaps matches TRBD1 (5 bases). This CDR3 has 12 amino acids. With 8 bases removed from V and 6 bases from J, the gap between germline ends came to 16 bases. CDR1 SQVTM and CDR2 ANQGSEA come from the germline V gene. This CDR3 is CSSGAGKSEAFF. The CDR3 DNA sequence: TGCAGCTCCGGAGCAGGGAAGTCTGAAGCTTTCTTT.

This clonotype was found a few times. This chain joins TRBV7-2 and TRBJ2-1; D is unresolved. V was cut by 2 bases and J by 0 bases, with 14 bases left in between. Germline V gene data show CDR1 as SGHTA and CDR2 as FQGNSA. The CDR3 runs to 17 residues. CDR3 region: CASSLLLGASSYNEQFF. For the CDR3, the DNA is TGTGCCAGCAGCTTACTCCTCGGAGCGAGCTCCTACAATGAGCAGTTCTTC.

CDR3 in amino acids: CAWSGASYDTQYF. Written as DNA, the CDR3 is TGTGCCTGGAGCGGGGCGAGTTACGATACGCAGTATTTT. This rearrangement joins TRBV30 to TRBJ2-3; D could derive from TRBD1 or TRBD2 (5 bases each). The CDR3 contains 13 residues. Looked up from germline, CDR1 is GTSNPN and CDR2 is SVGIG (reference sequence). Trimming removed 3 bases from V and 6 bases from J, with 13 bases in between.

This clonotype was picked up a small number of times. The chain couples TRBV18 to TRBJ2-2; D could derive from TRBD1 or TRBD2 (5 bases each). The V gene lost 8 bases and the J gene lost 1 base, with 17 bases spanning the gap. The germline V gene encodes CDR1 KGHSH and CDR2 LQKENI. This CDR3 region has 16 residues. CDR3 nucleotides: TGTGCCAGCCAAGGGGCGGGCAGCGAGAACACCGGGGAGCTGTTTTTT. It encodes CASQGAGSENTGELFF.

This clonotype appeared a few times. The chain recombines TRBV9 with TRBJ2-6; no firm D call. CDR3 length: 15 amino acids. Per the germline V gene, CDR1 is SGDLS and CDR2 is YYNGEE. Trimming left V 4 bases short and J 0 bases short, with 8 bases between. CDR3 protein: CASSMVLSGANVLTF. CDR3 nucleotide sequence: TGTGCCAGCAGCATGGTCCTCTCTGGGGCCAACGTCCTGACTTTC.

This clonotype appeared a few times. The chain recombines TRBV15 with TRBJ1-1; D gene ambiguous. Trimming took 0 bases from V and 5 from J, leaving 7 bases between them. Germline V lookup: CDR1 LNHNV, CDR2 YYDKDF (reference sequence). CDR3 length equals 13 residues. The CDR3 DNA reads TGTGCCACCAGCAGAGACGTTGGGACTGAAGCTTTCTTT. Translation: CATSRDVGTEAFF.

In this sample, this clonotype turned up a few times. V is TRBV29-1 and J is TRBJ2-7; unclear D gene. Germline V gene lookup returns CDR1 SQVTM and CDR2 ANQGSEA. Trimming shortened V by 5 bases and J by 5 bases, and 16 bases separated the two germline ends. The CDR3 loop spans 13 amino acids. The CDR3 is CSVKLVLHDEQYF. In DNA, the CDR3 is TGCAGCGTTAAGTTGGTTCTCCATGACGAGCAGTACTTC.